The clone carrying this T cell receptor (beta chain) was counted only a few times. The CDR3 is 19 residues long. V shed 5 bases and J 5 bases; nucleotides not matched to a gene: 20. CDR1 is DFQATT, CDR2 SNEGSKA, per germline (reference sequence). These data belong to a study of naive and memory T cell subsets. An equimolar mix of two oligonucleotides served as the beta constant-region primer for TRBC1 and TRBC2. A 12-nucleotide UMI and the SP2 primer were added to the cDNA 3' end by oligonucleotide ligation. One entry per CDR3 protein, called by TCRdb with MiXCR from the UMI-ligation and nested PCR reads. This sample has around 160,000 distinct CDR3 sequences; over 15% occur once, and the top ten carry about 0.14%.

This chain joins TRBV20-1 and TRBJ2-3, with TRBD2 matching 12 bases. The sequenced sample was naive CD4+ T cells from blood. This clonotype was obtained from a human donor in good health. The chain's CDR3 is CSAGPRLAGEGSYRDTQYF. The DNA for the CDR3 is TGCAGTGCTGGCCCGAGACTAGCGGGAGAAGGTAGCTATAGAGATACGCAGTATTTT.